This T cell receptor beta chain was identified during a study of T cell responses to AZD1222 COVID-19 vaccine. Study results and caveats: The study identified only 6 or 7 AZD1222 recipients as seropositive at baseline.

Sequencing used immunoSEQ multiplex PCR; TCRdb keeps in-frame clones, though not all of them. The sample contains around 150,000 clones, roughly nine tenths of which appear only once. Germline V gives CDR1 MDHEN, CDR2 SYDVKM. The V gene end was trimmed by 5 bases and the J gene end by 0 bases; junction bases not matched to a gene: 6. The CDR3 runs 16 residues. As for this clone: Its antigen remains unidentified.

V and J are TRBV28 and TRBJ1-3; 8 positions match TRBD1. The material was peripheral blood, obtained 28 days after the second AZD1222 dose. The TCR sequence derives from an adult who received the AZD1222 COVID-19 vaccine. The CDR3 coding sequence is TGTGCCAGCAGTAACTACAGGGGGAGCTCTGGAAACACCATATATTTT. Amino acids: CASSNYRGSSGNTIYF.